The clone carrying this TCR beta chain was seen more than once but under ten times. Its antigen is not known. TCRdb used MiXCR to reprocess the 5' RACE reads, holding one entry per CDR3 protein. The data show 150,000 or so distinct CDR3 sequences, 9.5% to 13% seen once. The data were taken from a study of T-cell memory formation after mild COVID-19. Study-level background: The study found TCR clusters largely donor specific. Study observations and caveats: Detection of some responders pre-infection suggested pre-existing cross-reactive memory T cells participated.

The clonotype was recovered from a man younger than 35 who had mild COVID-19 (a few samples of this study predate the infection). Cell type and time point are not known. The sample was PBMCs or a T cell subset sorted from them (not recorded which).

The CDR3 DNA is TGCAGTGCTCCCCCCGGGACTAGCGGGGGGGCATTAGAGCAGTTCTTC. This encodes CSAPPGTSGGALEQFF. The rearrangement links TRBV20-1 to TRBJ2-1; TRBD2 aligns across 16 bases. V was pared by 5 bases and J by 10 bases, with 11 bases of the junction left unmatched. Looked up from germline, CDR1 is DFQATT and CDR2 is SNEGSKA (reference sequence). The CDR3 totals 16 residues.